The 29 T cell receptor beta chains given below trace back to one sample, sequenced in a study of CD8+ T cells in alopecia areata. Treatment defined: oral pan-JAK inhibitor, 5-10 mg twice daily. Extraction and reverse transcription of RNA yielded cDNA as the sequencing template. Libraries were prepared by immunoSEQ multiplex PCR; TCRdb keeps only in-frame clonotypes and omits some of them. The repertoire holds about 120,000 clones, with approximately 53% as singletons. The sequencing here drew on CD4+ T cells sorted from blood, taken at week 4, from a patient treated with tofacitinib. Receptors originate from a human donor with alopecia areata.

This clone was detected a few times. The CDR3 loop is CASSGNRDREQFF. The CDR3 region has the DNA TGTGCCAGCAGCGGGAACAGGGATCGGGAGCAGTTCTTC. The rearrangement links TRBV7-8 to TRBJ2-1; the D gene is possibly TRBD1 (6 bases). Germline V gene lookup returns CDR1 SGHVS and CDR2 FQNEAQ. The CDR3 is 13 residues long. V was trimmed by 5 bases and J by 10 bases, leaving 15 bases between them.

The chain is built from TRBV5-1 and TRBJ1-4; 7 bases match TRBD1. V dropped 1 base and J dropped 4; count of bases not matched to a gene: 4. This CDR3 is built from 15 residues. The germline V gene has CDR1 SGHRS and CDR2 YFSETQ. The DNA of the CDR3 is TGCGCCAGCAGCTTGCCGGCAGGGGGTAATGAAAAACTGTTTTTT. It specifies CASSLPAGGNEKLFF.

The chain uses TRBV4-2 and TRBJ2-2; D uncertain. The CDR3 length is 12 residues. Germline V gives CDR1 LGHNA, CDR2 YNFKEQ. Trimming removed 0 bases at V and 6 bases at J, with 2 bases between. The CDR3 here is CASSQEAGELFF. The DNA for the CDR3 is TGTGCCAGCAGCCAAGAGGCCGGGGAGCTGTTTTTT.

This clone appeared a single time. The chain couples TRBV29-1 to TRBJ1-2, with TRBD1 matching over 9 bases. The CDR3 has 13 amino acids. Per germline, CDR1 SQVTM and CDR2 ANQGSEA. V trimming: 8 bases; J trimming: 1 base; junction bases outside the gene matches: 5. This CDR3 is CSTGQGINYGYTF. The CDR3 DNA is TGCAGCACCGGACAGGGGATTAACTATGGCTACACCTTC.

This clone was picked up a small number of times. The CDR3 spells CASSVRLAGIYNEQFF. In DNA form, the CDR3 reads TGTGCCAGCAGTGTCCGGCTAGCGGGAATCTACAATGAGCAGTTCTTC. V usage is TRBV11-2 and J usage is TRBJ2-1; TRBD2 matches 9 bases. The V gene's germline CDR1 is SGHAT and CDR2 FQNNGV. This CDR3 is 16 amino acids long. Losses at the gene ends were 6 bases for V and 3 bases for J; bases not matched to a gene: 9.

CDR3 amino acids: CSVGQWAKGYTF. CDR3 nucleotide sequence: TGCAGCGTAGGACAGTGGGCTAAGGGCTACACCTTC. The genes are TRBV29-1 and TRBJ1-2, with a weak D call TRBD1 (6 bases). Trimming pared 6 bases from V and 8 bases from J, leaving 16 bases between. The CDR3 runs 12 residues. Germline V CDR1 and CDR2: SQVTM, ANQGSEA.

The chain is built from TRBV5-1 and TRBJ2-1, with D possibly matching TRBD1 (6 bases). The V and J ends lost 1 base and 6 bases respectively, with 8 bases between them. Germline V gives CDR1 SGHRS, CDR2 YFSETQ. CDR3 length: 13 amino acids. The CDR3 loop is CASSLSGVNEQFF. CDR3 nucleotide sequence: TGCGCCAGCAGCTTGTCAGGGGTCAATGAGCAGTTCTTC.

In this sample, this clone turned up once. The chain recombines TRBV29-1 with TRBJ2-2; D gene uncertain. The germline V and J ends were trimmed by 6 bases and 6 bases, with 17 bases remaining between them. This CDR3 contains 14 residues. Germline V gives CDR1 SQVTM, CDR2 ANQGSEA. The CDR3 coding sequence is TGCAGCGTGATGACTTCCTTTACCCCCGGGGAGCTGTTTTTT. Translation gives CSVMTSFTPGELFF.

V is TRBV5-1 and J is TRBJ2-5, with D uncertain. The length of the CDR3 is 12 residues. Deletions cut 7 bases from V and 4 bases from J, with 11 bases between. Germline V gene data show CDR1 as SGHRS and CDR2 as YFSETQ. The CDR3 protein is CASGRTGETQYF. In DNA form, the CDR3 reads TGCGCCAGCGGCCGCACTGGAGAGACCCAGTACTTC. Together with reference TRBV5-1 and TRBJ2-5, the CDR3 gives the full variable domain: KAGVTQTPRYLIKTRGQQVTLSCSPISGHRSVSWYQQTPGQGLQFLFEYFSETQRNKGNFPGRFSGRQFSNSRSEMNVSTLELGDSALYLCASGRTGETQYFGPGTRLLVL.

The chain employs TRBV7-8 and TRBJ1-6, with 7 bases fitting TRBD1. Trimming at V came to 5 bases and at J to 8 bases, leaving 9 bases not matched to a gene. Germline-derived CDR1 and CDR2 are SGHVS and FQNEAQ. The CDR3 sequence is 15 residues long. In DNA, the CDR3 is TGTGCCAGCAGCGGCAACAGGGGATCTGATTCACCCCTCCACTTT. Its protein product is CASSGNRGSDSPLHF.

The chain uses TRBV5-1 and TRBJ2-5, with 8 bases that match TRBD1. Germline-derived CDR1 and CDR2 are SGHRS and YFSETQ. The CDR3 is 15 amino acids. The V segment lost 3 bases and the J segment 0 bases; nucleotides outside the gene matches: 4. In nucleotides, the CDR3 is TGCGCCAGCAGCTATCGACAGGGGCACCAAGAGACCCAGTACTTC. Protein sequence: CASSYRQGHQETQYF. Full variable domain (remainder filled in from reference TRBV5-1 and TRBJ2-5): KAGVTQTPRYLIKTRGQQVTLSCSPISGHRSVSWYQQTPGQGLQFLFEYFSETQRNKGNFPGRFSGRQFSNSRSEMNVSTLELGDSALYLCASSYRQGHQETQYFGPGTRLLVL.

This clone was counted once. This chain joins TRBV5-1 and TRBJ1-1, with no clear D. The CDR3 length is 15 residues. The germline V gene has CDR1 SGHRS and CDR2 YFSETQ. V shed 0 bases and J shed 3 bases, with 12 bases lying between them. This CDR3 reads CASSLGLKIDTEAFF. The CDR3 DNA reads TGCGCCAGCAGCTTGGGTCTCAAGATAGACACTGAAGCTTTCTTT.

The gene calls are TRBV29-1 and TRBJ2-5, with D uncertain. V dropped 8 bases and J dropped 5 bases, with 24 bases sitting between them. The CDR3 has 15 residues. Germline-derived CDR1 and CDR2 are SQVTM and ANQGSEA. In DNA, the CDR3 is TGCAGCTTTTCCCACCGGTCAGGTTTTGGGGAGACCCAGTACTTC. Encoded protein: CSFSHRSGFGETQYF.

The chain uses TRBV30 and TRBJ1-6, with 9 nucleotides matching TRBD1. This CDR3 comprises 14 residues. The germline V gene has CDR1 GTSNPN and CDR2 SVGIG (reference sequence). The trim removed 4 bases at V and 10 bases at J, leaving 8 bases unmatched. CDR3 coding DNA: TGTGCCTGGACGGCGGACAGGGGATACTCACCCCTCCACTTT. Amino acids: CAWTADRGYSPLHF.

Comment on this clone: Other DNA sequences in the same sample also yield this CDR3. The V and J genes are TRBV7-9 and TRBJ1-2; D is unresolved. CDR1 and CDR2 from the germline V gene are SEHNR and FQNEAQ (reference sequence). Trimming took 1 base from V and 5 from J, leaving 5 bases between them. The CDR3 loop spans 12 amino acids. For the CDR3, the DNA is TGTGCCAGCAGCTTAGGAGGTTATGGCTACACCTTC. This gives the protein CASSLGGYGYTF.

The chain recombines TRBV29-1 with TRBJ1-5; 8 bases fit TRBD1. The V and J ends lost 6 bases and 5 bases, in that order; junction bases with no gene match: 6. Germline CDR1 SQVTM, CDR2 ANQGSEA. The CDR3 covers 13 residues. The CDR3 sequence: CSVQGQADQPQHF. DNA for the CDR3: TGCAGCGTCCAGGGACAGGCAGATCAGCCCCAGCATTTT.

V gene TRBV4-1 combines with J gene TRBJ2-7; perhaps TRBD1 as D (6 bases). Per germline, CDR1 MGHRA and CDR2 YSYEKL. CDR3 size: 15 residues. Trimming took off 0 bases at V and 4 bases at J, with 13 bases between the two ends. For the CDR3, the DNA is TGCGCCAGCAGCCAAGAACGCTTGAGGGGGTACGAGCAGTACTTC. Translated: CASSQERLRGYEQYF.

V gene TRBV30 combines with J gene TRBJ1-3; D gene unclear. V was pared by 0 bases and J by 0 bases, with 6 bases between. The CDR3 is 14 residues long. CDR1 and CDR2 (germline): GTSNPN, SVGIG (reference sequence). CDR3 sequence: CAWSVEASGNTIYF. Here the CDR3 DNA reads TGTGCCTGGAGTGTGGAGGCCTCTGGAAACACCATATATTTT.

The V gene is TRBV11-2, the J gene TRBJ2-7; 7 bases agree with TRBD1. There are 16 residues in the CDR3. J gave up 3 bases and V 4 bases, and 12 bases lay outside the gene matches. Germline-derived CDR1 and CDR2 are SGHAT and FQNNGV. The CDR3 loop reads CASSSKPPGQNYEQYF. CDR3 sequence (DNA): TGTGCCAGCAGCTCGAAACCGCCGGGACAGAACTACGAGCAGTACTTC. Looking up the rest from reference TRBV11-2 and TRBJ2-7 gives the full variable domain: EAGVAQSPRYKIIEKRQSVAFWCNPISGHATLYWYQQILGQGPKLLIQFQNNGVVDDSQLPKDRFSAERLKGVDSTLKIQPAKLEDSAVYLCASSSKPPGQNYEQYFGPGTRLTVT.

This chain links TRBV30 with TRBJ2-2, with TRBD2 as a possible D gene (6 bases). Between the trimmed V and J ends, which lost 2 bases and 6 bases, there was a span of 10 bases. The germline gives CDR1 GTSNPN, CDR2 SVGIG (reference sequence). The CDR3 is made up of 13 amino acids. The DNA for the CDR3 is TGTGCCTGGAGTATTGGGGAGGCCGGGGAGCTGTTTTTT. This sequence encodes CAWSIGEAGELFF.

This clone was recorded a few times. The chain has TRBV29-1 and TRBJ1-2; D is possibly TRBD1 (6 bases). Looked up from germline, CDR1 is SQVTM and CDR2 is ANQGSEA. This CDR3 contains 13 residues. With 7 bases removed from V and 7 bases from J, the gap between germline ends came to 19 bases. The CDR3 region is CSAGGGASSGYTF. The CDR3 region has the DNA TGCAGCGCTGGAGGGGGGGCAAGTTCTGGCTACACCTTC.

The chain combines TRBV29-1 with TRBJ2-7; 7 nucleotides match TRBD1. V shed 2 bases and J 1 base; nucleotides not matched to a gene: 11. Germline V CDR1 and CDR2: SQVTM, ANQGSEA. There are 16 residues in the CDR3. The CDR3 reads CSVESGNRGYSYEQYF. Here the CDR3 DNA reads TGCAGCGTTGAATCGGGAAACAGGGGATATTCCTACGAGCAGTACTTC.

The sample holds a few counts of this clone. This chain joins TRBV29-1 and TRBJ1-4; the D is unclear. The length of the CDR3 is 13 residues. Germline lookup yields CDR1 SQVTM and CDR2 ANQGSEA. Trimming pared 6 bases from V and 2 bases from J, leaving 10 bases between. CDR3 amino acids: CSVRTGTNEKLFF. DNA of the CDR3: TGCAGCGTCAGGACGGGGACTAATGAAAAACTGTTTTTT.

The CDR3 protein is CAISVKQGEAFF. CDR3 bases: TGTGCCATCAGTGTAAAACAGGGTGAAGCTTTCTTT. The chain uses TRBV10-3 and TRBJ1-1, with D possibly being TRBD1 (6 bases). Germline CDR1 ENHRY, CDR2 SYGVKD. This CDR3 contains 12 residues. Trimming pared 4 bases from V and 7 bases from J, leaving 10 bases between.

The chain combines TRBV6-5 with TRBJ2-7, with a weak D call TRBD2 (5 bases). Trimming took 7 bases from V and 3 from J, leaving 13 bases between them. Germline CDR1 MNHEY, CDR2 SVGAGI. There are 13 residues in the CDR3. The CDR3 DNA reads TGTGCCAGCACCTCTTCTAGCTACTACGAGCAGTACTTC. Translated, it gives CASTSSSYYEQYF.

The rearrangement joins TRBV7-9 to TRBJ2-3, with TRBD2 matching 16 bases. There are 17 residues in the CDR3. Trimming took 3 bases from V and 4 from J; bases not matched to a gene: 4. CDR1 SEHNR and CDR2 FQNEAQ come from the germline V gene (reference sequence). For the CDR3, the DNA is TGTGCCAGCAGCTTTGGGACTAGCGGGGGGGCCTCAGATACGCAGTATTTT. Translation: CASSFGTSGGASDTQYF.

This chain links TRBV30 with TRBJ1-2; a weak D match, TRBD1 (6 bases). V lost 6 bases to trimming and J lost 2 bases, with 7 bases between them. CDR3 length equals 11 residues. Per germline, CDR1 GTSNPN and CDR2 SVGIG (reference sequence). For the CDR3, the DNA is TGTGCCTGTGACAGGAACTATGGCTACACCTTC. Residues: CACDRNYGYTF.

The rearrangement uses TRBV30 and TRBJ2-5, with 7 positions matching TRBD2. CDR1 and CDR2 from the germline V gene are GTSNPN and SVGIG (reference sequence). Trimming cost V 8 bases and J 4 bases; bases outside gene matches: 13. The CDR3 length is 14 residues. CDR3 protein: CALGPGGRRETQYF. Here the CDR3 DNA reads TGTGCCCTAGGGCCGGGCGGGAGAAGAGAGACCCAGTACTTC. The variable domain in full, with the rest retrieved from reference TRBV30 and TRBJ2-5, is SQTIHQWPATLVQPVGSPLSLECTVEGTSNPNLYWYRQAAGRGLQLLFYSVGIGQISSEVPQNLSASRPQDRQFILSSKKLLLSDSGFYLCALGPGGRRETQYFGPGTRLLVL.

In this sample, this clone turned up a few times. This sequence joins TRBV5-4 and TRBJ1-2, with TRBD1 as a possible D gene (5 bases). This CDR3 has 16 residues. Germline V gene sequence: CDR1 SGHNT, CDR2 YYREEE (reference sequence). V was trimmed by 5 bases and J by 0 bases, leaving 17 bases between them. CDR3 loop: CASRLERGTANYGYTF. CDR3 DNA sequence: TGTGCCAGCAGGCTGGAGAGGGGCACAGCTAACTATGGCTACACCTTC.